The entry below describes one T cell receptor beta chain. Its antigen remains unidentified. The sample belongs to a study of T cell responses to AZD1222 COVID-19 vaccine. Study information: Second-dose schedules of about 4 or about 12 weeks were combined.

Assay: immunoSEQ multiplex PCR; the TCRdb copy retains only in-frame clones and omits some. The sample shows 150,000 or so clones, 90% of them seen only once. The CDR3 length is 13 residues. Germline V CDR1 and CDR2: LNHDA, SQIVND (reference sequence). Between the trimmed V and J ends, which lost 3 bases and 5 bases, there was a span of 10 bases. Whole-study results and caveats: The donor group comprised mostly white British people and more females; the analysis possibly underestimated clonal diversity. Vaccine-related CD4 TCRs covered spike, predominating at 160-218 and 743-854. Just a handful of AZD1222 recipients tested seropositive at baseline.

The sample consisted of peripheral blood, taken on day 0 of AZD1222 vaccination. The chain recombines TRBV19 with TRBJ2-5, with D perhaps matching TRBD2 (6 bases). This receptor was taken from an adult in good health. CDR3 in amino acids: CASSIGGSETQYF. In DNA, the CDR3 is TGTGCCAGTAGTATCGGAGGGAGCGAGACCCAGTACTTC. Together with reference TRBV19 and TRBJ2-5, the CDR3 gives the full variable domain: DGGITQSPKYLFRKEGQNVTLSCEQNLNHDAMYWYRQDPGQGLRLIYYSQIVNDFQKGDIAEGYSVSREKKESFPLTVTSAQKNPTAFYLCASSIGGSETQYFGPGTRLLVL.